This T cell receptor beta chain was recorded in a study of early stage breast cancer tumors. Trimming took off 0 bases at V and 4 bases at J, with 10 bases between the two ends. Germline values: CDR1 SGDLS, CDR2 YYNGEE. This CDR3 is 14 amino acids long. Worth noting for this clone: Its antigen is undetermined.

Study-wide findings and caveats: Tumors had about 2.5-fold higher T cell density and higher clonality than adjacent normal breast tissue.

Sequencing was performed with immunoSEQ multiplex PCR; in TCRdb, only in-frame clones are kept and a portion is missing. The profile shows over 1,200 clones, over 65% of them singletons. J is TRBJ1-2 and V is TRBV9; weak D call: TRBD1 (6 bases). Sequencing was performed on normal breast tissue next to the tumor. The TCR sequence derives from a person in their fifties or sixties with breast cancer. The CDR3 loop reads CASSVGRGIYGYTF. The CDR3 DNA reads as TGTGCCAGCAGCGTAGGGAGGGGGATCTATGGCTACACCTTC.